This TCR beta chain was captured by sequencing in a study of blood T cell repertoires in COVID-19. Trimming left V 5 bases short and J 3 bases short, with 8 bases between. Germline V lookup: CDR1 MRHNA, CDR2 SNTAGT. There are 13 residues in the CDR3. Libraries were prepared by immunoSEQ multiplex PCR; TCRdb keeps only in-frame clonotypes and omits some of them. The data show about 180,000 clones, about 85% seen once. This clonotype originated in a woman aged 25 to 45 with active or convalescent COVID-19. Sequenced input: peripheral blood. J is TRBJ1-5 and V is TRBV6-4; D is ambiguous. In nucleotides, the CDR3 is TGTGCCAGCAGTACGGAGATCAATCAGCCCCAGCATTTT. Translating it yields CASSTEINQPQHF.